The T cell receptor (beta chain) under discussion was sequenced for a study of preoperative IRX-2 immunotherapy in early breast cancer. Treatment here: preoperative locoregional IRX-2 cytokine immunotherapy. Patients received preoperative, locoregional IRX-2 cytokine immunotherapy in a phase Ib study. Clones were read by immunoSEQ multiplex PCR, and TCRdb kept only the in-frame ones, dropping some. The sample has about 3,700 clones, about two thirds seen once. The sequences come from tumor tissue, collected after IRX-2 immunotherapy. The receptor was isolated from a human donor with breast cancer.

This chain's CDR3 is CATSRGTANYGYTF. The CDR3, as DNA: TGTGCCACCAGCAGAGGGACAGCTAACTATGGCTACACCTTC. This chain uses TRBV15 with TRBJ1-2, with a tentative D call TRBD1 (6 bases). Trimming removed 1 base from V and 0 bases from J, with 6 bases in between. The CDR3 has 14 residues. Germline V gene data show CDR1 as LNHNV and CDR2 as YYDKDF (reference sequence).